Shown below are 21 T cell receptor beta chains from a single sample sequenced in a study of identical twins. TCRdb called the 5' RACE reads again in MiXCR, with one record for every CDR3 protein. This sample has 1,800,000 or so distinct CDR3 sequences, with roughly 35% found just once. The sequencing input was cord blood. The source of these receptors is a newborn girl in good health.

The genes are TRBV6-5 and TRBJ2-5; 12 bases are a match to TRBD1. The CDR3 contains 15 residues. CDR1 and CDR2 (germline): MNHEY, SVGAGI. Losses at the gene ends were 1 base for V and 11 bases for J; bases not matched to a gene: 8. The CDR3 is CASSYFGTGGNEQYF. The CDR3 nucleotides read TGTGCCAGCAGTTACTTCGGGACAGGGGGCAATGAGCAGTACTTC.

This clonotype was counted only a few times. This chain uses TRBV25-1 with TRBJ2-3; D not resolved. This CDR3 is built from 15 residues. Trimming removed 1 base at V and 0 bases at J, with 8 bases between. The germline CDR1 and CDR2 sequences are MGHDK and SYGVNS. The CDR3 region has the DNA TGTGCCAGCAGTGAATCCGCCCCAAGCACAGATACGCAGTATTTT. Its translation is CASSESAPSTDTQYF.

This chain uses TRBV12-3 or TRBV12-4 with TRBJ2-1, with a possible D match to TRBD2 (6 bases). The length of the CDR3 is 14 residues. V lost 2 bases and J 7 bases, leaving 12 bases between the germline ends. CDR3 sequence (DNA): TGTGCCAGCAGTTTAAGTCGCGCGGGGAATGAGCAGTTCTTC. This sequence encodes CASSLSRAGNEQFF.

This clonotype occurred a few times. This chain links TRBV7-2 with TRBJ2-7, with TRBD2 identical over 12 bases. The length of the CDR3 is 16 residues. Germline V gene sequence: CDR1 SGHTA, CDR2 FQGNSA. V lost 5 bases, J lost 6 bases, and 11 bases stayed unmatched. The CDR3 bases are TGTGCCAGCAGCCTGACTAGCGGGAGATCTCTTTCCGAGCAGTACTTC. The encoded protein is CASSLTSGRSLSEQYF.

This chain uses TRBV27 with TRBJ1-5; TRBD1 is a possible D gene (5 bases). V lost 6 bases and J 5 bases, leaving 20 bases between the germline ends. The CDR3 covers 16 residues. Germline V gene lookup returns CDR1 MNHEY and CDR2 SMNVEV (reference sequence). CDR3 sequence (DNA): TGTGCCAGCAGGCCCGGGGCAGGTAAAGATCATCAGCCCCAGCATTTT. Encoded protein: CASRPGAGKDHQPQHF.

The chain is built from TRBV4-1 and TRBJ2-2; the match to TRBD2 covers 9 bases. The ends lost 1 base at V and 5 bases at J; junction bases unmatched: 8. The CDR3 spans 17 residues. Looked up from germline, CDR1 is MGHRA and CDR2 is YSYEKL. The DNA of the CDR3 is TGCGCCAGCAGCCAAGGGCCGGGACTAGCCAAAACCGGGGAGCTGTTTTTT. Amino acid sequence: CASSQGPGLAKTGELFF.

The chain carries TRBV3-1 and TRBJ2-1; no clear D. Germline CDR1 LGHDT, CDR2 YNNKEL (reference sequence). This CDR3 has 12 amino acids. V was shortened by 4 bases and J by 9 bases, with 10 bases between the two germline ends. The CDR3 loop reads CASSPVPREQFF. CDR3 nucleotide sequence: TGTGCCAGCAGCCCCGTGCCGCGTGAGCAGTTCTTC.

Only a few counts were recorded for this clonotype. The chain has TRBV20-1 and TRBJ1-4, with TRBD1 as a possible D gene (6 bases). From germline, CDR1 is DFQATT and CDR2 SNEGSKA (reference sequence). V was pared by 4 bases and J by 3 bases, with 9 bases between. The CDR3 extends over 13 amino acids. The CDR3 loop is CSAKRGPNEKLFF. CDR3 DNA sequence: TGCAGTGCTAAACGGGGGCCTAATGAAAAACTGTTTTTT.

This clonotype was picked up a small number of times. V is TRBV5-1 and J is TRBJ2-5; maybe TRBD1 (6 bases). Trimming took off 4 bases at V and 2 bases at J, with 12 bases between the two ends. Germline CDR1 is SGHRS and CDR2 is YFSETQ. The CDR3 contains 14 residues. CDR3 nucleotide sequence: TGCGCCAGCAGCACGACAGGTTTTCAAGAGACCCAGTACTTC. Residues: CASSTTGFQETQYF.

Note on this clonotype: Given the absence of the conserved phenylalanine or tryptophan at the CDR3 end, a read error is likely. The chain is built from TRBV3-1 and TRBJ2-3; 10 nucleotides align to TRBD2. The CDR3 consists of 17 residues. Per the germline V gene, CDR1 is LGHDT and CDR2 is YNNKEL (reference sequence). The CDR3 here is CANSQASLAGKPDTQYC. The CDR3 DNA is TGTGCCAACAGCCAAGCCTCACTAGCGGGGAAGCCAGATACGCAGTATTGT.

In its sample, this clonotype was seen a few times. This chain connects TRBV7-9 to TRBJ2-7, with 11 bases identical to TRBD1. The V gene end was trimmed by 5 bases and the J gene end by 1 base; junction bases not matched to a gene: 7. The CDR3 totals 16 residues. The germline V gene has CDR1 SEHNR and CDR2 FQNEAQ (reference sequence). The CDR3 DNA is TGTGCCAGCAGCCCACGCCGGGACAGGGGGTCCTACGAGCAGTACTTC. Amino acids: CASSPRRDRGSYEQYF.

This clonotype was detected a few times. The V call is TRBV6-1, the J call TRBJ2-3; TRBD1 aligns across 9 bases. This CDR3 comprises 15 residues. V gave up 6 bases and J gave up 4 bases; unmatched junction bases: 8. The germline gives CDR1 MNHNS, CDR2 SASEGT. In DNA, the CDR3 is TGTGCCAGCAGATACCGGACAGGGGACGCAGATACGCAGTATTTT. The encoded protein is CASRYRTGDADTQYF.

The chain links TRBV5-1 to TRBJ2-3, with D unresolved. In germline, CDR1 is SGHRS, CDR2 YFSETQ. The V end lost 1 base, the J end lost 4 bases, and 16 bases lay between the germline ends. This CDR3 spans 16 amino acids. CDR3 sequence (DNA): TGCGCCAGCAGCTTGCAAGGACCCCTCACGGCAGATACGCAGTATTTT. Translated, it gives CASSLQGPLTADTQYF.

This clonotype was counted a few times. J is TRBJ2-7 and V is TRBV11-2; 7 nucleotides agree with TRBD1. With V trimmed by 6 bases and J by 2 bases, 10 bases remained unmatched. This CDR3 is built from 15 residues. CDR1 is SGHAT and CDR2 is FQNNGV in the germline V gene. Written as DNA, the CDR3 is TGTGCCAGCAGGATCCCGGGACAGAAGCCCTACGAGCAGTACTTC. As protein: CASRIPGQKPYEQYF.

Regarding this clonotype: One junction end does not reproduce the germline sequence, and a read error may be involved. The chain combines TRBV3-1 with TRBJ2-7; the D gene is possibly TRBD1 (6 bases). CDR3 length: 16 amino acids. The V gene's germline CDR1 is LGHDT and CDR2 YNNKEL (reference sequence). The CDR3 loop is CASSLDRLRTSYERYF. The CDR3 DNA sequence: TGTGCCAGCAGCCTGGACAGATTACGAACCTCCTACGAGCGGTACTTC.

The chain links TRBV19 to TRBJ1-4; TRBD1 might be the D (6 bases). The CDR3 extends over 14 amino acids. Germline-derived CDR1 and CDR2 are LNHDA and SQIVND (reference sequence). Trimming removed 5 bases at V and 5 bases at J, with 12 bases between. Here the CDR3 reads CASSSHRENEKLFF. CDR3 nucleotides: TGTGCCAGTAGTTCCCACAGGGAGAATGAAAAACTGTTTTTT.

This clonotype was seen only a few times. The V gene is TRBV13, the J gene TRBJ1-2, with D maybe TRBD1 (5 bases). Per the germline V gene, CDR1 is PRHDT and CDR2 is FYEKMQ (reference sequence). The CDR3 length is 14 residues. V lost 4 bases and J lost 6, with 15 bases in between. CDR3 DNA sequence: TGTGCCAGCAGCTCCCCGGGGACCTCGGATGGCTACACCTTC. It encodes CASSSPGTSDGYTF.

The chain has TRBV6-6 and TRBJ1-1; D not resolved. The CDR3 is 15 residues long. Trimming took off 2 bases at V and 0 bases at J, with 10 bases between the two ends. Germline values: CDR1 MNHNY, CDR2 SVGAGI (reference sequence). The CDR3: CASSYNLYMNTEAFF. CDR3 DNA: TGTGCCAGCAGTTACAACCTGTACATGAACACTGAAGCTTTCTTT.

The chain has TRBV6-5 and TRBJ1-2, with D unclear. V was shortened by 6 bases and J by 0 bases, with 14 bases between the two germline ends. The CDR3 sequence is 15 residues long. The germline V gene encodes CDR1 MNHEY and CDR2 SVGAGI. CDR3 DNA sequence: TGTGCCAGCAGCGAGTCGTCCGCAACTAACTATGGCTACACCTTC. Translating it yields CASSESSATNYGYTF.

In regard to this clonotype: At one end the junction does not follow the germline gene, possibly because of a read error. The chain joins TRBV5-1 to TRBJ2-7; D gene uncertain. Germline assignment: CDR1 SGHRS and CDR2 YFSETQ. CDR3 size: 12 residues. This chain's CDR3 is CASSLTSYKQYF. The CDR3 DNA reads TGCGCCAGCAGCTTGACATCCTACAAGCAGTACTTC.

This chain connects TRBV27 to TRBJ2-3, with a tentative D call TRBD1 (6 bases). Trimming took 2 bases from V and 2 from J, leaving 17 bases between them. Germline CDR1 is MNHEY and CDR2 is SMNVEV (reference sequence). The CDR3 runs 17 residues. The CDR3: CASSLEFGQGYTDTQYF. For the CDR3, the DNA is TGTGCCAGCAGTTTAGAGTTCGGGCAGGGGTACACAGATACGCAGTATTTT.